This T cell receptor beta chain was obtained from a study of identical twins. TCRdb reprocessed the 5' RACE reads via MiXCR and lists one record per CDR3 protein. The sample includes roughly 690,000 distinct CDR3 sequences, over 20% of them seen just once. V was shortened by 3 bases and J by 1 base, with 7 bases between the two germline ends. In germline, CDR1 is DFQATT, CDR2 SNEGSKA (reference sequence). This CDR3 has 13 amino acids. This clonotype was recorded a few times. The data were also submitted as part of a second study, on T cells expressing NK-cell markers.

Sequencing was performed on PBMCs. This chain links TRBV20-1 with TRBJ2-4, with D unresolved. The receptor comes from a woman younger than 35 in good health. The CDR3 region is CSARRFAKNIQYF. The CDR3 coding sequence is TGCAGTGCTAGGAGGTTTGCCAAAAACATTCAGTACTTC.